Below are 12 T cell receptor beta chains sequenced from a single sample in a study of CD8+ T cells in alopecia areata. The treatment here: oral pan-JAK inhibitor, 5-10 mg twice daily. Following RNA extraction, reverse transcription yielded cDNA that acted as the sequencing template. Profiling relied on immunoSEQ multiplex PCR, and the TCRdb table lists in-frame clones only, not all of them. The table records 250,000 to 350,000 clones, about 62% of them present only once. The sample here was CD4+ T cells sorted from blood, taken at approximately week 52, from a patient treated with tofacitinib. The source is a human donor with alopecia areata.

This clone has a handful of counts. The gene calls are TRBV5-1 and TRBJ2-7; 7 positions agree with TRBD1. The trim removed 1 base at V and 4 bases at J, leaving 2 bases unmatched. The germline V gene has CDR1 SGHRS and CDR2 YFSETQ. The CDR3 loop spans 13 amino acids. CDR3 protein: CASSLTGDYEQYF. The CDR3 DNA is TGCGCCAGCAGCTTGACAGGGGATTACGAGCAGTACTTC.

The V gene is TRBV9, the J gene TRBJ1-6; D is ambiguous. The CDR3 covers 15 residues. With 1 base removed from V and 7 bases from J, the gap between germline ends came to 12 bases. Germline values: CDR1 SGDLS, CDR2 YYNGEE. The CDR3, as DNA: TGTGCCAGCAGCGTATCCCCAATTTCGAATTCACCCCTCCACTTT. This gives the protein CASSVSPISNSPLHF.

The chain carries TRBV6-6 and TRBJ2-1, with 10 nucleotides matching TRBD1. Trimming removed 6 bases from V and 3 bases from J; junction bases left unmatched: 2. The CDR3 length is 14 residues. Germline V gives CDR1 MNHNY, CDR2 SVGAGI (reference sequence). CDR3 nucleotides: TGTGCCAGCAGCGACAGGGGGCTCTACAATGAGCAGTTCTTC. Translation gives CASSDRGLYNEQFF.

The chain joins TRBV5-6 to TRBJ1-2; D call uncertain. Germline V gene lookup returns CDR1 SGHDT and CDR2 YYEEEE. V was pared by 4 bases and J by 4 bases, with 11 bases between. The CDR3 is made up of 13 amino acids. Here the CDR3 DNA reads TGTGCCAGCAGCCCGGCACGTGTCTATGGCTACACCTTC. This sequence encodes CASSPARVYGYTF. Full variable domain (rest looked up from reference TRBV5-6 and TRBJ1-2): DAGVTQSPTHLIKTRGQQVTLRCSPKSGHDTVSWYQQALGQGPQFIFQYYEEEERQRGNFPDRFSGHQFPNYSSELNVNALLLGDSALYLCASSPARVYGYTFGSGTRLTVV.

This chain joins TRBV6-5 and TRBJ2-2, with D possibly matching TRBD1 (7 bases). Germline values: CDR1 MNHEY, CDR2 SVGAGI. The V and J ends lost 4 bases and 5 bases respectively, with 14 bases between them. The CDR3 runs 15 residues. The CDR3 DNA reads TGTGCCAGCAGTTCCAGGGGGAGGAGGACCGGGGAGCTGTTTTTT. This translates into CASSSRGRRTGELFF.

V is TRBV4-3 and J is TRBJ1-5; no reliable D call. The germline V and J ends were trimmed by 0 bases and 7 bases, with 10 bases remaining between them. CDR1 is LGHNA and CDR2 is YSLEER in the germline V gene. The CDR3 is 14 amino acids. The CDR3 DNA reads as TGCGCCAGCAGCCAAGAAATTGGAAGGCAGCCCCAGCATTTT. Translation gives CASSQEIGRQPQHF.

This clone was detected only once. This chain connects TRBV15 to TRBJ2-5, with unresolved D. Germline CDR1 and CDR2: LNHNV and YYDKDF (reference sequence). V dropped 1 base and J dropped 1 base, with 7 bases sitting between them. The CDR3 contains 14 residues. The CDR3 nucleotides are TGTGCCACCAGCAGAGTTCCAGGCCAAGAGACCCAGTACTTC. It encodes CATSRVPGQETQYF.

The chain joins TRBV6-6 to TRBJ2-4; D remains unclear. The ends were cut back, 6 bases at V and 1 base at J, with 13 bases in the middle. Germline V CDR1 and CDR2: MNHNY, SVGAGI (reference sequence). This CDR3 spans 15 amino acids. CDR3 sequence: CASSPVGSAKNIQYF. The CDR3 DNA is TGTGCCAGCAGCCCCGTGGGGTCGGCCAAAAACATTCAGTACTTC.

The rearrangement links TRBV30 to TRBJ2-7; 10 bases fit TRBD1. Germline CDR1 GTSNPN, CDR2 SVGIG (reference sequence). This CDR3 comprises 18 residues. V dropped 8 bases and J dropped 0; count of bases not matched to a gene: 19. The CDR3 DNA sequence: TGTGCCGCTTTCACCGGGACAGGGGCAATCACTAGCTCCTACGAGCAGTACTTC. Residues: CAAFTGTGAITSSYEQYF.

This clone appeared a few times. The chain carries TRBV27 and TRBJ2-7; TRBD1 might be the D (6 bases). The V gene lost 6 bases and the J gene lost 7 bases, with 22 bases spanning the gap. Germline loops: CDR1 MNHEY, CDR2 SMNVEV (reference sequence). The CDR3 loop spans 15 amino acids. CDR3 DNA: TGTGCCAGCAGCCTTGCCACAGGGAACTACGCGGAGCAGTACTTC. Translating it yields CASSLATGNYAEQYF.

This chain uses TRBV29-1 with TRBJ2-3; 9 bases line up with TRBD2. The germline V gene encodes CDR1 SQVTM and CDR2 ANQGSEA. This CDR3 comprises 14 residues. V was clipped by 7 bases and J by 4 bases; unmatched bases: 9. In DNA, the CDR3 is TGCAGCGGTACCCTAGCGGGGACTTCAGATACGCAGTATTTT. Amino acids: CSGTLAGTSDTQYF.

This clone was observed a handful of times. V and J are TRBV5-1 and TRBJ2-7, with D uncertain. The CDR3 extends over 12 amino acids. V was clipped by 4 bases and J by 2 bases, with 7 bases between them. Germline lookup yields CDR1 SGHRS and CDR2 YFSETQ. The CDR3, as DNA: TGCGCCAGCAGCGCGTCCACCTACGAGCAGTACTTC. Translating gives CASSASTYEQYF.